This TCR beta chain was observed in a study of CD8 T cells in ankylosing spondylitis. General study points: Disease-linked clones, CD8+, were relatively rare in peripheral blood. Disease-linked clones reportedly showed significant enrichment in matched ankylosing spondylitis synovial fluid. About 8 highly homologous variants made up a TCR beta motif, and this motif appeared characteristic of ankylosing spondylitis blood.

The authors made TCR beta libraries by quantitative 5'-RACE with molecular barcodes. TCRdb recomputed calls from the 5' RACE reads with MiXCR, one row per CDR3 protein. The sample holds about 150,000 distinct CDR3 sequences, 40% to 50% seen once. The CDR3 is 12 residues long. V lost 4 bases and J 8 bases, leaving 9 bases between the germline ends. Looked up from germline, CDR1 is MGHRA and CDR2 is YSYEKL. This clonotype has a handful of counts. Its target is not known. The chain links TRBV4-1 to TRBJ2-1; D gene ambiguous. Sequenced material: synovial fluid, either unsorted or a sorted T cell fraction (not recorded which). The sequence came from a male donor with ankylosing spondylitis. The chain's CDR3 is CASSPNGYEQFF. The CDR3 DNA reads as TGCGCCAGCAGCCCGAACGGTTATGAGCAGTTCTTC.